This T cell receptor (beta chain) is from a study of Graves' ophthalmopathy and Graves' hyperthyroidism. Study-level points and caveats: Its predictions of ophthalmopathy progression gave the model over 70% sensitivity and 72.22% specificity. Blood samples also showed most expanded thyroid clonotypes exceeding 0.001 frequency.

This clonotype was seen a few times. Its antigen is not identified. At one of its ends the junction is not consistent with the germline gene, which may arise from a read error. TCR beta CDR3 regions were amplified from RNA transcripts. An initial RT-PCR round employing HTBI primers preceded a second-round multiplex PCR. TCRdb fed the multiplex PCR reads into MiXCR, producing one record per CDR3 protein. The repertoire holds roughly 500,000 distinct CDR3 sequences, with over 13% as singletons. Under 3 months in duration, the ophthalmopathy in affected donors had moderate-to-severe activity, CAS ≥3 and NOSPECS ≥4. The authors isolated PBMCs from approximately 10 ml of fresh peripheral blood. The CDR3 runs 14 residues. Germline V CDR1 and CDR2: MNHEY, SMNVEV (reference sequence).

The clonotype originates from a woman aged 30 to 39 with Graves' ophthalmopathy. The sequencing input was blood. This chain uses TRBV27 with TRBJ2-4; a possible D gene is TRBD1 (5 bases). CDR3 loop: CAGSLFPGLNIQYF. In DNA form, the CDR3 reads TGTGCCGGCAGTTTATTTCCAGGGCTGAACATTCAGTACTTC.